One and the same sample provided the 10 T cell receptor beta chains below, sequenced in a study of blood T cell repertoires in COVID-19. TCRdb's copy holds only in-frame clones and misses some; the assay was immunoSEQ multiplex PCR. The sample yields roughly 400,000 clones, about 89% seen once. Material for sequencing was PBMCs or T cells enriched from blood (not recorded which). The receptors stem from a woman aged 40 to 50 who had been exposed to COVID-19.

The V and J genes are TRBV7-9 and TRBJ1-2, with D tentatively TRBD1 (6 bases). Trimming left V 5 bases short and J 5 bases short, with 15 bases between. Germline assignment: CDR1 SEHNR and CDR2 FQNEAQ (reference sequence). This CDR3 has 14 residues. The CDR3 region has the DNA TGTGCCAGCAGCCCCCCGACAGGAGGATATGGCTACACCTTC. Translated, it gives CASSPPTGGYGYTF.

This clone was recorded only once. The J gene is TRBJ1-4, the V gene TRBV2, with D perhaps TRBD1 (6 bases). Trimming took 7 bases from V and 4 from J, leaving 10 bases between them. The CDR3 is made up of 13 amino acids. Per germline, CDR1 SNHLY and CDR2 FYNNEI. CDR3 DNA: TGTGCCAGCAAGGGGGACCATAATGAAAAACTGTTTTTT. Amino acids: CASKGDHNEKLFF.

The rearrangement links TRBV2 to TRBJ2-3, with TRBD2 identical over 8 bases. Germline CDR1 is SNHLY and CDR2 is FYNNEI. The CDR3 sequence is 17 residues long. The V gene end was trimmed by 4 bases and the J gene end by 2 bases; junction bases not matched to a gene: 11. The CDR3 here is CASSVLLLGGVTDTQYF. The CDR3, as DNA: TGTGCCAGCAGTGTCCTACTGCTCGGGGGGGTCACAGATACGCAGTATTTT. Together with reference TRBV2 and TRBJ2-3, the CDR3 gives the full variable domain: EPEVTQTPSHQVTQMGQEVILRCVPISNHLYFYWYRQILGQKVEFLVSFYNNEISEKSEIFDDQFSVERPDGSNFTLKIRSTKLEDSAMYFCASSVLLLGGVTDTQYFGPGTRLTVL.

The V and J genes are TRBV5-1 and TRBJ2-2, with 7 bases that match TRBD1. This CDR3 comprises 15 residues. V lost 3 bases, J lost 0 bases, and 2 bases stayed unmatched. Germline assignment: CDR1 SGHRS and CDR2 YFSETQ. The CDR3 sequence: CASSSDRSNTGELFF. The CDR3 bases are TGCGCCAGCAGCTCGGACAGGTCGAACACCGGGGAGCTGTTTTTT.

This clone was seen a few times. This chain links TRBV7-9 with TRBJ1-1; TRBD1 aligns across 7 bases. Germline CDR1 is SEHNR and CDR2 is FQNEAQ (reference sequence). There are 13 residues in the CDR3. V dropped 6 bases and J dropped 5; count of bases not matched to a gene: 6. The CDR3 DNA is TGTGCCAGCAGTAGGGACAGTCGGACTGAAGCTTTCTTT. The encoded protein is CASSRDSRTEAFF.

CDR3 residues: CASRQGRGTTEAFF. The CDR3 DNA sequence: TGCGCCAGCAGACAAGGGAGGGGGACTACTGAAGCTTTCTTT. The gene calls are TRBV10-2 and TRBJ1-1; D might be TRBD1 (6 bases). From germline, CDR1 is WSHSY and CDR2 SAAADI. The CDR3 has 14 residues. Deletions cut 6 bases from V and 5 bases from J, with 16 bases between.

J is TRBJ2-7 and V is TRBV5-1, with TRBD2 matching over 11 bases. After removal of 3 bases from V and 2 bases from J, the junction contained 13 bases not matched to a gene. CDR3 size: 18 residues. From germline, CDR1 is SGHRS and CDR2 YFSETQ. The CDR3 nucleotides read TGCGCCAGCAGCTCGAGGAATATTCTAGCGGGGGGAACCTACGAGCAGTACTTC. This gives the protein CASSSRNILAGGTYEQYF.

V usage is TRBV18 and J usage is TRBJ2-3; 7 positions match TRBD2. CDR1 and CDR2 (germline): KGHSH, LQKENI. The junction had 7 bases not matched to a gene; V was cut back by 2 bases and J by 2 bases. The CDR3 extends over 16 amino acids. The DNA of the CDR3 is TGTGCCAGCTCACCAGTGGCTAGCGGATACACAGATACGCAGTATTTT. Amino acids: CASSPVASGYTDTQYF.

The sample holds a few counts of this clone. The genes are TRBV6-6 and TRBJ1-4, with TRBD1 as a possible D gene (5 bases). This CDR3 is 14 amino acids long. Germline CDR1 MNHNY, CDR2 SVGAGI (reference sequence). Trimming removed 9 bases at V and 4 bases at J, with 15 bases between. CDR3: CASGEGLLNEKLFF. DNA of the CDR3: TGTGCCAGTGGGGAGGGACTCCTTAATGAAAAACTGTTTTTT.

This sequence joins TRBV7-9 and TRBJ1-6, with 8 bases fitting TRBD1. Germline trimming cut 4 bases from V and 7 bases from J; bases unmatched to any gene: 9. Germline V CDR1 and CDR2: SEHNR, FQNEAQ (reference sequence). CDR3 length equals 16 residues. CDR3 sequence (DNA): TGTGCCAGCAGCTCAGGACAGGGCGAGCGAAATTCACCCCTCCACTTT. Protein: CASSSGQGERNSPLHF.